This passage covers 10 T cell receptor beta chains from one sample sequenced in a study of cytomegalovirus exposure and HLA in healthy donors. This PCR relied on a set of 60 Vbeta primers and 13 Jbeta primers. Clones were sequenced by immunoSEQ multiplex PCR, and TCRdb holds only the in-frame ones, with some missing. In the table there are around 160,000 clones, around 67% of which are singletons. Sequencing was carried out using PBMCs. The receptors originated from a young woman in good health and CMV-seropositive.

The V and J genes are TRBV27 and TRBJ1-1; D is possibly TRBD1 (6 bases). The CDR3 totals 15 residues. Germline values: CDR1 MNHEY, CDR2 SMNVEV (reference sequence). Trimming shortened V by 5 bases and J by 4 bases, and 17 bases separated the two germline ends. The DNA of the CDR3 is TGTGCCAGCAGTACGACCGGGGGGCGGGTCACTGAAGCTTTCTTT. It specifies CASSTTGGRVTEAFF.

V is TRBV9 and J is TRBJ1-2, with a weak D call TRBD1 (6 bases). The CDR3 spans 19 residues. Germline V CDR1 and CDR2: SGDLS, YYNGEE. V dropped 5 bases and J dropped 1 base, with 27 bases sitting between them. CDR3 residues: CASSAIDTTGHGINYGYTF. CDR3 in DNA: TGTGCCAGCAGTGCCATTGATACGACGGGACATGGGATTAACTATGGCTACACCTTC.

Details on this clone: Sequence at one end of the junction differs from germline and may be a read error. This chain joins TRBV2 and TRBJ2-1; D is perhaps TRBD1 (6 bases). This CDR3 contains 18 residues. Germline V gene data show CDR1 as SNHLY and CDR2 as FYNNEI. In DNA form, the CDR3 reads TGTGCCAGCAGGGAAGACAGGATCTTTAAGGAAGATTACAATGAGCAGTTCTTC. Translating it yields CASREDRIFKEDYNEQFF.

The genes are TRBV6-6 and TRBJ2-7; D is perhaps TRBD1 (6 bases). The CDR3 is made up of 14 amino acids. The V end lost 8 bases, the J end lost 1 base, and 15 bases lay between the germline ends. CDR1 is MNHNY and CDR2 is SVGAGI in the germline V gene (reference sequence). The CDR3 bases are TGTGCCAGCTCTTCTCAGAGGGGGTCCTACGAGCAGTACTTC. Its protein product is CASSSQRGSYEQYF.

The chain combines TRBV7-3 with TRBJ2-3, with a weak D call TRBD2 (7 bases). Germline V CDR1 and CDR2: SGHTA, FQGTGA. Deletions cut 5 bases from V and 4 bases from J, with 16 bases between. The CDR3 length is 15 residues. The CDR3 spells CASSLGGASADTQYF. The DNA for the CDR3 is TGTGCCAGCAGCCTAGGGGGGGCTTCCGCAGATACGCAGTATTTT.

V is TRBV5-1 and J is TRBJ2-7, with 11 bases fitting TRBD2. The J segment lost 2 bases and the V segment lost 6 bases, leaving 4 bases of the junction unmatched. CDR1 is SGHRS and CDR2 is YFSETQ in the germline V gene. CDR3 size: 14 residues. CDR3 in amino acids: CASMTSGTPYEQYF. CDR3 coding DNA: TGCGCCAGCATGACTAGCGGGACTCCCTACGAGCAGTACTTC.

This chain joins TRBV7-9 and TRBJ2-6; 7 bases fit TRBD2. CDR3 length: 18 amino acids. V shed 2 bases, J shed 2 bases, and the junction held 9 bases outside the gene matches. CDR1 and CDR2 (germline): SEHNR, FQNEAQ (reference sequence). CDR3 residues: CASSLNRGTTAGANVLTF. CDR3 nucleotide sequence: TGTGCCAGCAGCTTAAATCGGGGGACTACTGCTGGGGCCAACGTCCTGACTTTC. Based on the CDR3 plus reference TRBV7-9 and TRBJ2-6, the full variable domain is DTGVSQNPRHKITKRGQNVTFRCDPISEHNRLYWYRQTLGQGPEFLTYFQNEAQLEKSRLLSDRFSAERPKGSFSTLEIQRTEQGDSAMYLCASSLNRGTTAGANVLTFGAGSRLTVL.

This sequence joins TRBV4-1 and TRBJ2-7; 7 bases are shared with TRBD2. V was pared by 4 bases and J by 3 bases, with 12 bases of the junction left unmatched. In germline, CDR1 is MGHRA, CDR2 YSYEKL. This CDR3 has 16 residues. For the CDR3, the DNA is TGCGCCAGCAGCCCCACTAGCGATGGGGGACTCTACGAGCAGTACTTC. Translating gives CASSPTSDGGLYEQYF.

This clone was found a few times. The rearrangement uses TRBV4-1 and TRBJ2-7; TRBD2 is a possible D gene (5 bases). V lost 5 bases and J 6 bases, leaving 11 bases between the germline ends. Germline CDR1 MGHRA, CDR2 YSYEKL. The CDR3 sequence is 12 residues long. CDR3 sequence (DNA): TGCGCCAGCAGCAGAGCAGAGGGCGAGCAGTACTTC. It translates to CASSRAEGEQYF.

This sequence joins TRBV5-6 and TRBJ1-2, with 7 bases that match TRBD1. J lost 2 bases, V lost 3 bases, and 7 bases had no gene match. Germline V lookup: CDR1 SGHDT, CDR2 YYEEEE. The CDR3 is 15 residues long. CDR3 DNA sequence: TGTGCCAGCAGCTCGACGGGACAGACCAACTATGGCTACACCTTC. Protein product: CASSSTGQTNYGYTF.